This T cell receptor beta chain derives from a study of T cell changes during pregnancy in multiple sclerosis. Libraries were prepared by immunoSEQ multiplex PCR; TCRdb keeps only in-frame clonotypes and omits some of them. The sample records about 65,000 clones, around 92% being singletons. The CDR3 totals 18 residues. With V trimmed by 4 bases and J by 0 bases, 10 bases remained unmatched. Germline lookup yields CDR1 SGDLS and CDR2 YYNGEE. The sequence came from a female donor in good health, enrolled as a control in a pregnancy study. The chain employs TRBV9 and TRBJ1-6; TRBD1 matches at 7 bases. Sequenced here: CD8+ T cells from peripheral blood mononuclear cells, sampled in the third trimester of pregnancy. The chain's CDR3 is CASSPGWDSSSYNSPLHF. CDR3 DNA: TGTGCCAGCAGCCCGGGCTGGGACAGCTCCTCCTATAATTCACCCCTCCACTTT.